The present entry profiles one T cell receptor (beta chain) with its context. No antigen is known for it. The source of the sample is a study of shared clonotypes between healthy human individuals. Overall study: Sampling drew on donors who were a couple of women and three men aged 18 to 49.

The CDR3 contains 15 residues. V lost 5 bases to trimming and J lost 0 bases, with 10 bases between them. The germline gives CDR1 MDHEN, CDR2 SYDVKM. TCRdb's table, derived via immunoSEQ multiplex PCR, lists solely in-frame clones and lacks some. The repertoire consists of around 510,000 clones, with around 96% occurring once and the leading ten covering about 0.06%. Every contributor of samples was a Caucasian grown-up residing in Nashville, Tennessee. Findings of the study overall: A handful of donors showed sharing of about 4.8% of naive CD4 clonotypes.

This sequence originates from a woman under 40 in good health. Sequencing was done on a sample of naive CD4+ T cells sorted from blood. Specified subset: CD45RA+ positively selected. This chain connects TRBV28 to TRBJ1-4; no clear D gene. The CDR3 loop is CASSSRVATNEKLFF. CDR3 bases: TGTGCCAGCAGTAGCCGAGTTGCAACTAATGAAAAACTGTTTTTT.